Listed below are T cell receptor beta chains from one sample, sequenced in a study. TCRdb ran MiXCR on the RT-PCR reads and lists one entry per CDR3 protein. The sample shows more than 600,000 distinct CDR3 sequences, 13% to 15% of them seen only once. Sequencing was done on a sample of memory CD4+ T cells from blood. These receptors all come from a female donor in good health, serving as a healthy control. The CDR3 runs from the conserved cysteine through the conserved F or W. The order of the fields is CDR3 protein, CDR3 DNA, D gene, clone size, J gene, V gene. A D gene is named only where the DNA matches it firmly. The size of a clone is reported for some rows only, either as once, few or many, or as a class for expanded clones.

CASRVGQGFETQYF	TGCGCCAGCAGGGTAGGACAGGGGTTCGAGACCCAGTACTTC	TRBD1	NA	TRBJ2-5	TRBV5-1
CASSRAPYTEAFF	TGTGCCAGCAGTCGGGCCCCCTACACTGAAGCTTTCTTT	NA	few	TRBJ1-1	TRBV12-3/TRBV12-4
CASSYSFTSPDEQFF	TGTGCCAGCAGTTACTCGTTTACTAGCCCCGATGAGCAGTTCTTC	NA	many	TRBJ2-1	TRBV6-5
CASSQEQDYFGGANVLTF	TGCGCCAGCAGCCAAGAACAGGATTACTTCGGAGGGGCCAACGTCCTGACTTTC	NA	many	TRBJ2-6	TRBV4-3
CASSLAHRGTDTQYF	TGTGCCAGCAGCTTAGCACACAGGGGCACAGATACGCAGTATTTT	NA	many	TRBJ2-3	TRBV7-2
CASSPTVGYSTDTQYF	TGTGCCAGCAGCCCCACGGTAGGGTATAGCACAGATACGCAGTATTTT	NA	NA	TRBJ2-3	TRBV7-9
CASSSLRETQYF	TGTGCCAGCAGCTCCCTTCGAGAGACCCAGTACTTC	NA	many	TRBJ2-5	TRBV7-2
CSARPSYSDTEAFF	TGCAGTGCTAGACCCTCATATAGCGACACTGAAGCTTTCTTT	NA	NA	TRBJ1-1	TRBV20-1
CASSYASRYEQFF	TGTGCCAGCAGTTACGCTTCTAGGTATGAGCAGTTCTTC	NA	few	TRBJ2-1	TRBV6-2/TRBV6-3
CASSFAGVTGLNEQFF	TGCGCCAGCAGCTTCGCGGGGGTGACGGGCCTCAATGAGCAGTTCTTC	TRBD2	NA	TRBJ2-1	TRBV5-1
CASSYAHKEFYEQYF	TGTGCCAGCAGTTACGCACACAAGGAATTCTACGAGCAGTACTTC	NA	few	TRBJ2-7	TRBV6-5
CASSQLPPYEQYF	TGCGCCAGCAGCCAACTACCTCCCTACGAGCAGTACTTC	NA	NA	TRBJ2-7	TRBV5-1
CSATTRADTQYF	TGCAGTGCGACGACTAGAGCAGATACGCAGTATTTT	NA	many	TRBJ2-3	TRBV20-1
CASRRRDQETQYF	TGTGCCAGTAGGAGACGAGACCAAGAGACCCAGTACTTC	NA	NA	TRBJ2-5	TRBV6-2/TRBV6-3
CASSSQASGANVLTF	TGTGCCAGCAGTTCCCAGGCCTCTGGGGCCAACGTCCTGACTTTC	NA	few	TRBJ2-6	TRBV6-5
CSARVLSTSYEQYF	TGCAGTGCTAGAGTTCTATCGACCTCCTACGAGCAGTACTTC	NA	many	TRBJ2-7	TRBV20-1
CASSLTSQGLETQYF	TGTGCCAGCAGTTTAACTTCTCAAGGTTTGGAGACCCAGTACTTC	NA	many	TRBJ2-5	TRBV12-3/TRBV12-4
CASSWGGTGELFF	TGTGCCAGCAGCTGGGGTGGTACCGGGGAGCTGTTTTTT	NA	many	TRBJ2-2	TRBV7-9
CASSLEESPRRTEAFF	TGTGCCAGCAGCTTGGAGGAATCTCCTAGGAGGACTGAAGCTTTCTTT	NA	NA	TRBJ1-1	TRBV12-1
CASSTSSVQSRAFF	NA	NA	many	TRBJ1-1	TRBV12-3/TRBV12-4
CASSALHITYEQYF	TGTGCCAGCAGTGCCCTCCACATTACCTACGAGCAGTACTTC	NA	many	TRBJ2-7	TRBV28
CASSKTGVSTDTQYF	TGCGCCAGCAGCAAGACAGGGGTCAGCACAGATACGCAGTATTTT	TRBD1	few	TRBJ2-3	TRBV5-1
CASSQAGGQGNYGYTF	TGCGCCAGCAGCCAAGCGGGCGGACAGGGGAATTATGGCTACACCTTC	TRBD1	many	TRBJ1-2	TRBV4-3
CASQRTSGTYNEQFF	TGTGCCAGTCAGAGGACTAGCGGGACTTACAATGAGCAGTTCTTC	TRBD2	NA	TRBJ2-1	TRBV19
CASGGQVGELFF	TGTGCCAGCGGGGGGCAGGTCGGGGAGCTGTTTTTT	NA	few	TRBJ2-2	TRBV7-6
CASSVGGLGGYEQFF	TGTGCCAGCAGCGTAGGCGGTCTGGGGGGCTATGAGCAGTTCTTC	NA	once	TRBJ2-1	TRBV9
CASSSETPPQTGEAFF	TGTGCCAGCAGCTCAGAAACTCCTCCTCAGACAGGGGAAGCTTTCTTT	TRBD1	few	TRBJ1-1	TRBV13
CSVPDRSNTGELFF	TGCAGTGTACCGGACAGGTCGAACACCGGGGAGCTGTTTTTT	TRBD1	NA	TRBJ2-2	TRBV20-1
CSANGEPNTDTQYF	TGCAGTGCGAACGGAGAGCCTAACACAGATACGCAGTATTTT	NA	NA	TRBJ2-3	TRBV20-1
CASSQVAQETQYF	TGTGCCAGCAGCCAAGTCGCCCAAGAGACCCAGTACTTC	NA	few	TRBJ2-5	TRBV3-1
CASKLSGSNHEQYF	TGTGCCAGCAAGCTTAGCGGGAGCAACCACGAGCAGTACTTC	TRBD2	many	TRBJ2-7	TRBV6-5
CATSDSGVTEAFF	TGTGCCACCAGTGACTCAGGAGTAACTGAAGCTTTCTTT	NA	NA	TRBJ1-1	TRBV24-1
CASSTRQGVQDTQYF	TGTGCCAGCAGTACCCGACAGGGGGTTCAAGATACGCAGTATTTT	TRBD1	NA	TRBJ2-3	TRBV6-1
CASSLASGRQETQYF	TGTGCCAGCAGCCTGGCGAGCGGGCGCCAAGAGACCCAGTACTTC	NA	few	TRBJ2-5	TRBV3-1
CATSWKGGTQETQYF	TGTGCCACCAGTTGGAAAGGAGGTACCCAAGAGACCCAGTACTTC	NA	NA	TRBJ2-5	TRBV24-1
CSARGSTGSYNEQFF	TGCAGTGCTAGGGGGTCCACAGGCTCCTACAATGAGCAGTTCTTC	NA	few	TRBJ2-1	TRBV20-1
CSANRGLSYNEQFF	TGCAGTGCTAATCGGGGCCTCTCCTACAATGAGCAGTTCTTC	NA	NA	TRBJ2-1	TRBV20-1
CASSLFTTQETQYF	TGCGCCAGCAGCTTGTTTACTACACAAGAGACCCAGTACTTC	NA	few	TRBJ2-5	TRBV5-1
CASSVRQGFDTGELFF	TGTGCCAGCAGCGTAAGACAGGGGTTTGACACCGGGGAGCTGTTTTTT	TRBD1	NA	TRBJ2-2	TRBV9
CASSLGSVWGETQYF	TGCGCCAGCAGCTTGGGGAGCGTATGGGGAGAGACCCAGTACTTC	NA	few	TRBJ2-5	TRBV5-1
CASSLLREQFF	TGTGCCAGCAGCTTGTTAAGGGAGCAGTTCTTC	NA	NA	TRBJ2-1	TRBV7-9